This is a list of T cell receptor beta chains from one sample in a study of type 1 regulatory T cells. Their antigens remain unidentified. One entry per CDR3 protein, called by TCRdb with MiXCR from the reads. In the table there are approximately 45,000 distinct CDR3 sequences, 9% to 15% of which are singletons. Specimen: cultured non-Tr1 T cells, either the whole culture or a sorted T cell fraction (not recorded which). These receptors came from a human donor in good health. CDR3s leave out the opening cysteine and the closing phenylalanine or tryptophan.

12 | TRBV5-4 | ASSRRDGQETQY
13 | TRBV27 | ASSPGGGHGQPQH
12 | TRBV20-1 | SATTGPTTGELF
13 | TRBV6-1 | ASRFGTDSNQPQH
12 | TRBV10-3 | ATMLSSGANVLT
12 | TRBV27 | ASRGDGGTDTQY
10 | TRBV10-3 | AISESSQPQH
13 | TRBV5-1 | ASSQDSSSYNEQF
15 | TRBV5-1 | ASSLDVRVRENSPLH
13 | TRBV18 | ASSPSSGALYEQY
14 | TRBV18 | ASSPPSTSRDTGYT
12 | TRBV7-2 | ASSLLFSTGEAF
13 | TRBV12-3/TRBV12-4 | ASSRGTSGIETQY
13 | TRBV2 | ASRRTSGAHNEQF
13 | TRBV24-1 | ATSPGQGESYEQY
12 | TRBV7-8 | ASRGRESNGPQH
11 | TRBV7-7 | ASSLGELNEQF
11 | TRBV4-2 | ASSSPQGYEQY
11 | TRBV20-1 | SARSGPMGEQF
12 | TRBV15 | ATSRDPGFNEQF
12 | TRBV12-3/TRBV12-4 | ASSPGQLFYEQY
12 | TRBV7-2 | ASSAGLPTDTQY
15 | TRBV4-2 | ASSQEGVRSGANVLT
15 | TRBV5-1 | ASSAGTSGPSTDTQY
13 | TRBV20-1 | SASTYPHRSDTQY
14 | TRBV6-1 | ASKMTGFGGNQPQH
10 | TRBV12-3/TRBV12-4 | ASRSGPYEQY
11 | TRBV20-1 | SARRLTQETQY
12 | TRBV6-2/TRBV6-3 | ASGSGTHADTQY
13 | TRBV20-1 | SATHRLAGTDTQY
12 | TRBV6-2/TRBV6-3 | ASSFRSGADTQY
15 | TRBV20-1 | SAPSERHTSGSYEQY